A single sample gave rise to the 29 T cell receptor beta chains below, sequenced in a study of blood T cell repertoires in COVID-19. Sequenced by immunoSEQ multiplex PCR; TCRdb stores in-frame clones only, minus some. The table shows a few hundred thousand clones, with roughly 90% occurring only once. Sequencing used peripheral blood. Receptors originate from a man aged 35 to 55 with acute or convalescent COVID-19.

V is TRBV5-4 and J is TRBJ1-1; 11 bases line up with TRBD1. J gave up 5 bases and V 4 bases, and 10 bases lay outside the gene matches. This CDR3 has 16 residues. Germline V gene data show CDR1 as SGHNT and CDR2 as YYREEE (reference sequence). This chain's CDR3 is CASSPGGTGGRTEAFF. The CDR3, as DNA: TGTGCCAGCAGCCCTGGCGGGACAGGGGGGCGGACTGAAGCTTTCTTT.

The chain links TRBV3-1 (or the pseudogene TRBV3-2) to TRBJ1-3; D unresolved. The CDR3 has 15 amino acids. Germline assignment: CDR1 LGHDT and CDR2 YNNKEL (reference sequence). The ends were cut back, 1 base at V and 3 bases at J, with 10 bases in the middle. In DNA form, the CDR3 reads TGTGCCAGCAGCCAAGTGGAGGGCCGTGGAAACACCATATATTTT. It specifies CASSQVEGRGNTIYF.

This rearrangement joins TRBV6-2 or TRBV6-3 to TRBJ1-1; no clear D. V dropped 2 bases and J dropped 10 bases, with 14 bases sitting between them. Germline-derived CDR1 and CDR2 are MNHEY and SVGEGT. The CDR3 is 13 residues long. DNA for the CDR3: TGTGCCAGCAGTTACACACGACAAACCCCAGCTTTCTTT. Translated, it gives CASSYTRQTPAFF.

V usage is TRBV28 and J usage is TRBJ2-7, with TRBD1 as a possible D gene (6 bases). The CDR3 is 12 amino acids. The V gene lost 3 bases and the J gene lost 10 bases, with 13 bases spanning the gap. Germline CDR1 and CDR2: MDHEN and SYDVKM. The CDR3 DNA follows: TGTGCCAGCAGTTTCGTGACGACAGGACAGTACTTC. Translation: CASSFVTTGQYF.

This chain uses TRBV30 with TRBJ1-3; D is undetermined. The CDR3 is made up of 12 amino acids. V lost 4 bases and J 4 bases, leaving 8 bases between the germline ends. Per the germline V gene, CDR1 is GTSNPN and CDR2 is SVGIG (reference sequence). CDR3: CAWTGGGNTIYF. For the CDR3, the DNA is TGTGCCTGGACGGGTGGGGGAAACACCATATATTTT. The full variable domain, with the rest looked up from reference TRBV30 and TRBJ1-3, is SQTIHQWPATLVQPVGSPLSLECTVEGTSNPNLYWYRQAAGRGLQLLFYSVGIGQISSEVPQNLSASRPQDRQFILSSKKLLLSDSGFYLCAWTGGGNTIYFGEGSWLTVV.

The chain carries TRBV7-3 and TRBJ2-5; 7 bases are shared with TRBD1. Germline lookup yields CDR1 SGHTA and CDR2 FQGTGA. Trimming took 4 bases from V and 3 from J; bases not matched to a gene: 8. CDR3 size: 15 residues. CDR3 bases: TGTGCCAGCAGCTCCTGGGCCGGGACAGAAGAGACCCAGTACTTC. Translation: CASSSWAGTEETQYF. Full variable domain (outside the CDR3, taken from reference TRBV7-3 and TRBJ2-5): GAGVSQTPSNKVTEKGKYVELRCDPISGHTALYWYRQSLGQGPEFLIYFQGTGAADDSGLPNDRFFAVRPEGSVSTLKIQRTERGDSAVYLCASSSWAGTEETQYFGPGTRLLVL.

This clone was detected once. The CDR3 bases are TGTGCCAGCAGTGGAACCAAAACCGGGACCTATAATTCACCCCTCCACTTT. Encoded protein: CASSGTKTGTYNSPLHF. The rearrangement joins TRBV6-1 to TRBJ1-6; D not certain. CDR3 length equals 17 residues. Germline-derived CDR1 and CDR2 are MNHNS and SASEGT. Trimming cost V 4 bases and J 2 bases, with 15 bases left between them.

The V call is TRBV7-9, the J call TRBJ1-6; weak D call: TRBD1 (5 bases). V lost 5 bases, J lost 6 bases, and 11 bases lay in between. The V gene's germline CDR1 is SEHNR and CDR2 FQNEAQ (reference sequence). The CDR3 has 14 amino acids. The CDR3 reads CASSGGTGNSPLHF. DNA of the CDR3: TGTGCCAGCAGCGGCGGGACGGGTAATTCACCCCTCCACTTT.

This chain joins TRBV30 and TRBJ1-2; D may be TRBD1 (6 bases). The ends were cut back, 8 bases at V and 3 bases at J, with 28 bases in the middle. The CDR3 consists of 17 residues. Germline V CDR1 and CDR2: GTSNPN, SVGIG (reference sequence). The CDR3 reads CARGLGEFHTSDYGYTF. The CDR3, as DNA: TGTGCCCGGGGGCTTGGGGAGTTCCATACGAGTGACTATGGCTACACCTTC.

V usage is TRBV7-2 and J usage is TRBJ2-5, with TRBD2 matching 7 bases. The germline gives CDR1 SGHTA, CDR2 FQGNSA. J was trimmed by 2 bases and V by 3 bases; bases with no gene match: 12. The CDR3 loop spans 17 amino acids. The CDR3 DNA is TGTGCCAGCAGCTTTACTAGCGCGTTGGTGGGTCAAGAGACCCAGTACTTC. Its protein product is CASSFTSALVGQETQYF.

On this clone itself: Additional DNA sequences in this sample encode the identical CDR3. The chain's CDR3 is CASSSGYEQYF. The DNA of the CDR3 is TGTGCCAGCAGTAGCGGCTACGAGCAGTACTTC. The chain uses TRBV12-3 or TRBV12-4 and TRBJ2-7; weak D call: TRBD2 (5 bases). This CDR3 is 11 amino acids long. V lost 5 bases, J lost 3 bases, and 5 bases lay in between.

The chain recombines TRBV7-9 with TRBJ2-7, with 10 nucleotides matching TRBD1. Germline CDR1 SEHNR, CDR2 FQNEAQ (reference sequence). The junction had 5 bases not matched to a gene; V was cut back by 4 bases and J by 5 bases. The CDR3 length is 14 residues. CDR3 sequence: CASSSGTGANEQYF. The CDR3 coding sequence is TGTGCCAGCAGCTCTGGGACAGGGGCAAACGAGCAGTACTTC.

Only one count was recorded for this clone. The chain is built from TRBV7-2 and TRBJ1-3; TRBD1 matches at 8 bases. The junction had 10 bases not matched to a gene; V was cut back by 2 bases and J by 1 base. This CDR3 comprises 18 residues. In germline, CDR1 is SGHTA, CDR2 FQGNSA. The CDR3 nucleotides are TGTGCCAGCAGCTTAACAGGGGGAACTATCCTATCTGGAAACACCATATATTTT. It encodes CASSLTGGTILSGNTIYF.

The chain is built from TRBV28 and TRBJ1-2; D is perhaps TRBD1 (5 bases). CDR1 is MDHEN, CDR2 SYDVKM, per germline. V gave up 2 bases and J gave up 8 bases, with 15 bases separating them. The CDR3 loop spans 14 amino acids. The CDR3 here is CASSLGRAVGGYTF. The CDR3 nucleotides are TGTGCCAGCAGTTTAGGCAGGGCCGTTGGGGGCTACACCTTC.

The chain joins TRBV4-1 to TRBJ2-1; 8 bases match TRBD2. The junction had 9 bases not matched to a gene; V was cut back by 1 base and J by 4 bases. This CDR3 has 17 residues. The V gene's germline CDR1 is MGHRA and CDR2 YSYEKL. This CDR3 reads CASSQGFGRGGYNEQFF. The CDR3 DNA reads TGCGCCAGCAGCCAAGGGTTCGGGAGGGGGGGTTACAATGAGCAGTTCTTC.

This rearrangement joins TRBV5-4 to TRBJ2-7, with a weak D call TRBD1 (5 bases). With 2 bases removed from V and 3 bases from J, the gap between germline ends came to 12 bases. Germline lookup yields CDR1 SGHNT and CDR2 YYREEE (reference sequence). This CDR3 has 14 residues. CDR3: CASSLKTGDYEQYF. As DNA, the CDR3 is TGTGCCAGCAGCTTAAAAACAGGAGACTACGAGCAGTACTTC.

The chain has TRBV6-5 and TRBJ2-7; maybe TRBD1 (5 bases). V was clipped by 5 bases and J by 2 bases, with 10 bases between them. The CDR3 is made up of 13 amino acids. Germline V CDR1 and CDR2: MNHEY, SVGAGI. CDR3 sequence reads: CASSQGTAYEQYF. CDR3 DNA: TGTGCCAGCAGTCAGGGTACGGCCTACGAGCAGTACTTC.

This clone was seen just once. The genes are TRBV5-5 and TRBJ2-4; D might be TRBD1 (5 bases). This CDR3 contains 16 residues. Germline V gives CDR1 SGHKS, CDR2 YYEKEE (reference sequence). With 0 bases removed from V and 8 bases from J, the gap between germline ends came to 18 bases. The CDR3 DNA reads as TGTGCCAGCAGCTTGGAGCTTGGAAGGGGCCGGGACATTCAGTACTTC. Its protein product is CASSLELGRGRDIQYF.

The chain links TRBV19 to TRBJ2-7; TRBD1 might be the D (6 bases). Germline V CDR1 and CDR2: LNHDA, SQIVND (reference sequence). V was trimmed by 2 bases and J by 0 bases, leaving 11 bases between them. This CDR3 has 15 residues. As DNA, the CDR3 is TGTGCCAGTAGTATATCGAGGGGGAACTCCTACGAGCAGTACTTC. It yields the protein CASSISRGNSYEQYF.

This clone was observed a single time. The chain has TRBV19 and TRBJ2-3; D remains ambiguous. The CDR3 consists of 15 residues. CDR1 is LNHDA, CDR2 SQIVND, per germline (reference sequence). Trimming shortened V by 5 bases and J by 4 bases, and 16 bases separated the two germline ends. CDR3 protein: CASSSPRLAADTQYF. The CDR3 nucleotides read TGTGCCAGTAGTTCGCCCCGGCTGGCGGCAGATACGCAGTATTTT.

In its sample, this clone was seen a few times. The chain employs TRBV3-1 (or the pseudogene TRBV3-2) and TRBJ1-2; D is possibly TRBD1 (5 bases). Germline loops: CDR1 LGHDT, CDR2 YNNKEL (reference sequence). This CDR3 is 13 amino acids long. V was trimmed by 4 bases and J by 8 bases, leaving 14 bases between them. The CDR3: CASSPDSLRGYTF. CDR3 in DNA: TGTGCCAGCAGCCCCGACAGCCTTAGGGGCTACACCTTC.

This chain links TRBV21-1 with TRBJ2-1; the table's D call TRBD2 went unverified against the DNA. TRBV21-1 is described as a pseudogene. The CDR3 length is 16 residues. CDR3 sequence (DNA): TGTGCCAGCAGCAAAGTGCTGGTGAGCTCCTACAATGAGCAGTTCTTC. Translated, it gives CASSKVLVSSYNEQFF.

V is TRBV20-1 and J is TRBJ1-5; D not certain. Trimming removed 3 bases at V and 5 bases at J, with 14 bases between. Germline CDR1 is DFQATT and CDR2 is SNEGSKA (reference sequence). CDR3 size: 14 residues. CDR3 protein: CSASPGREDQPQHF. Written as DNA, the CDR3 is TGCAGTGCTAGTCCGGGGAGGGAAGATCAGCCCCAGCATTTT.

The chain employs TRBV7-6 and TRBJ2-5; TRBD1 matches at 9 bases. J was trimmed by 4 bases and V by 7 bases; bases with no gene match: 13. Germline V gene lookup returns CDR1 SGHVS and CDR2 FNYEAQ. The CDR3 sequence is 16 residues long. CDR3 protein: CASTLLGQGGRETQYF. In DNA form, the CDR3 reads TGTGCCAGCACCCTCCTGGGACAGGGTGGGCGAGAGACCCAGTACTTC.

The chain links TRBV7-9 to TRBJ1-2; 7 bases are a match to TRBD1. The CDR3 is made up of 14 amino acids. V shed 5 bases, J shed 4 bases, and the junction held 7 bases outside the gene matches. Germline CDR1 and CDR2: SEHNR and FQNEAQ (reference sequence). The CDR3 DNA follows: TGTGCCAGCAGCCAAGGACAGGAATCCTATGGCTACACCTTC. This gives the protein CASSQGQESYGYTF.

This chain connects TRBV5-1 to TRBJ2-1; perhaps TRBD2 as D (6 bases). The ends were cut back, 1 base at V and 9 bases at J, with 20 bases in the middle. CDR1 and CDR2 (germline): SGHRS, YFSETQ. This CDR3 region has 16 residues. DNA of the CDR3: TGCGCCAGCAGCTTGACGATCTGGCGGGGAGGTGGTGAGCAGTTCTTC. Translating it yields CASSLTIWRGGGEQFF.

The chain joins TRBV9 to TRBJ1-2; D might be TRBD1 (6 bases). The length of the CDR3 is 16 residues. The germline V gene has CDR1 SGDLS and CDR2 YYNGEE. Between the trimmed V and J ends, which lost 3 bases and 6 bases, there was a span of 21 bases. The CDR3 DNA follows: TGTGCCAGCAGCGGACGCCTCCGGGGGGCGTGGGATGGCTACACCTTC. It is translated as CASSGRLRGAWDGYTF.

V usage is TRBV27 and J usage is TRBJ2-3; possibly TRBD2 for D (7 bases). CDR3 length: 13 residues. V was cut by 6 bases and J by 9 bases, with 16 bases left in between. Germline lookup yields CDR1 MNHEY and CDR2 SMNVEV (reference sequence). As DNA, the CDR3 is TGTGCCAGCAGCCTAGGGGGGGGCGTAACGCAGTATTTT. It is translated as CASSLGGGVTQYF.

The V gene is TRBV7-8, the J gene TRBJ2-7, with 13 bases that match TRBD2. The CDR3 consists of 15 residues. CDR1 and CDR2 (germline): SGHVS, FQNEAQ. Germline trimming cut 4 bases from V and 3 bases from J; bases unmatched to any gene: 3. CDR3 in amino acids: CASSYGLAGVYEQYF. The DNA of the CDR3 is TGTGCCAGCAGCTATGGACTAGCGGGAGTCTACGAGCAGTACTTC.